The 21 T cell receptor beta chains listed next were all sequenced from one sample in a study of regulatory dendritic cells for organ transplantation. The repertoire was sequenced with immunoSEQ multiplex PCR; TCRdb's copy has only in-frame clones and lacks some. The data show 25,000 to 30,000 clones, 82% seen once. The specimen was naive CD8+ T cells from blood. Subset in this sample: CD45RA+ naive T cells. The receptors derive from a human donor in good health.

This chain connects TRBV9 to TRBJ2-1; 8 bases line up with TRBD1. Trimming took 3 bases from V and 1 from J; bases not matched to a gene: 3. The CDR3 runs to 15 residues. The germline gives CDR1 SGDLS, CDR2 YYNGEE. CDR3: CASSGQGPSYNEQFF. For the CDR3, the DNA is TGTGCCAGCAGCGGACAGGGGCCATCCTACAATGAGCAGTTCTTC.

CDR3 amino acids: CASSYFQGGDTEAFF. CDR3 in DNA: TGTGCCAGCAGTTACTTTCAGGGTGGGGACACTGAAGCTTTCTTT. The rearrangement joins TRBV6-5 to TRBJ1-1; tentatively, D is TRBD1 (5 bases). Germline CDR1 and CDR2: MNHEY and SVGAGI. The germline V and J ends were trimmed by 1 base and 3 bases, with 12 bases remaining between them. The CDR3 consists of 15 residues.

This clone was seen a few times. This chain joins TRBV5-8 and TRBJ1-1; TRBD1 is a possible D gene (6 bases). V lost 7 bases and J 8 bases, leaving 18 bases between the germline ends. The CDR3 has 13 residues. Germline values: CDR1 SGHTS, CDR2 YDEGEE. This CDR3 reads CASQREQDREAFF. CDR3 nucleotide sequence: TGTGCCAGCCAACGGGAACAAGACAGGGAAGCTTTCTTT.

V is TRBV5-5 and J is TRBJ1-3; D might be TRBD1 (5 bases). V lost 2 bases, J lost 0 bases, and 9 bases lay in between. Looked up from germline, CDR1 is SGHKS and CDR2 is YYEKEE (reference sequence). The CDR3 sequence is 15 residues long. The CDR3: CASSFETASGNTIYF. CDR3 nucleotides: TGTGCCAGCAGCTTCGAGACAGCCTCTGGAAACACCATATATTTT.

The chain uses TRBV5-1 and TRBJ2-2; TRBD1 matches 10 bases. This CDR3 is built from 16 residues. From germline, CDR1 is SGHRS and CDR2 YFSETQ. V dropped 5 bases and J dropped 0; count of bases not matched to a gene: 4. Written as DNA, the CDR3 is TGCGCCAGCAGACCGACAGGGGGCGCGAACACCGGGGAGCTGTTTTTT. Protein sequence: CASRPTGGANTGELFF.

The chain is built from TRBV19 and TRBJ2-7, with TRBD1 as a possible D gene (5 bases). Trimming pared 2 bases from V and 4 bases from J, leaving 12 bases between. CDR1 is LNHDA, CDR2 SQIVND, per germline (reference sequence). CDR3 size: 14 residues. The CDR3 sequence is CASSIKQGLYEQYF. The CDR3 DNA sequence: TGTGCCAGTAGTATAAAGCAGGGTCTATACGAGCAGTACTTC.

This chain uses TRBV7-9 with TRBJ2-1; D may be TRBD2 (6 bases). Trimming left V 5 bases short and J 2 bases short, with 13 bases between. The CDR3 totals 15 residues. Germline-derived CDR1 and CDR2 are SEHNR and FQNEAQ (reference sequence). CDR3 DNA: TGTGCCAGCAGCGCGGGACTCCCCCCCTACAATGAGCAGTTCTTC. Translated: CASSAGLPPYNEQFF. Full variable domain (rest looked up from reference TRBV7-9 and TRBJ2-1): DTGVSQNPRHKITKRGQNVTFRCDPISEHNRLYWYRQTLGQGPEFLTYFQNEAQLEKSRLLSDRFSAERPKGSFSTLEIQRTEQGDSAMYLCASSAGLPPYNEQFFGPGTRLTVL.

The chain links TRBV4-3 to TRBJ1-1; 9 nucleotides line up with TRBD1. V lost 5 bases, J lost 5 bases, and 9 bases stayed unmatched. This CDR3 is 15 amino acids long. CDR1 is LGHNA and CDR2 is YSLEER in the germline V gene. DNA of the CDR3: TGCGCCAGCAGCTCCCACGCGACAGGGGGGACTGAAGCTTTCTTT. It encodes CASSSHATGGTEAFF.

This rearrangement joins TRBV11-2 to TRBJ2-5; 9 nucleotides agree with TRBD1. From germline, CDR1 is SGHAT and CDR2 FQNNGV. The CDR3 is 13 amino acids. J lost 4 bases, V lost 6 bases, and 3 bases had no gene match. CDR3 loop: CASRQGAGETQYF. For the CDR3, the DNA is TGTGCCAGCAGACAGGGGGCTGGAGAGACCCAGTACTTC. The variable domain in full, with the rest retrieved from reference TRBV11-2 and TRBJ2-5, is EAGVAQSPRYKIIEKRQSVAFWCNPISGHATLYWYQQILGQGPKLLIQFQNNGVVDDSQLPKDRFSAERLKGVDSTLKIQPAKLEDSAVYLCASRQGAGETQYFGPGTRLLVL.

This clone was observed a handful of times. This chain connects TRBV5-6 to TRBJ1-5; TRBD1 matches at 7 bases. V gave up 0 bases and J gave up 3 bases; unmatched junction bases: 6. The germline CDR1 and CDR2 sequences are SGHDT and YYEEEE. The CDR3 runs to 16 residues. DNA for the CDR3: TGTGCCAGCAGCTTGGGGGCAGGGACAGCCAATCAGCCCCAGCATTTT. It specifies CASSLGAGTANQPQHF.

CDR3 nucleotide sequence: TGTGCCAGCAGCTTAAGGAGATATGCCTCTGGAAACACCATATATTTT. This gives the protein CASSLRRYASGNTIYF. The V and J genes are TRBV11-2 and TRBJ1-3; D is ambiguous. The CDR3 length is 16 residues. V lost 2 bases to trimming and J lost 0 bases, with 11 bases between them. Germline CDR1 is SGHAT and CDR2 is FQNNGV.

The CDR3 region is CASSSGGFGYGYTF. CDR3 coding DNA: TGTGCCAGCAGTTCGGGGGGCTTCGGCTATGGCTACACCTTC. The chain is built from TRBV27 and TRBJ1-2; D might be TRBD1 (6 bases). The CDR3 is 14 residues long. V lost 4 bases and J lost 4, with 13 bases in between. Germline lookup yields CDR1 MNHEY and CDR2 SMNVEV (reference sequence).

The V call is TRBV27, the J call TRBJ2-5, with 9 positions matching TRBD1. With the DNA end fitting TRBJ2-7 better, the J assignment may be wrong. This CDR3 is built from 15 residues. Germline V gene sequence: CDR1 MNHEY, CDR2 SMNVEV (reference sequence). CDR3 in DNA: TGTGCCAGCAGTTCACCCGGACAGGGGTCCTACGAGCAGTACTTC. It codes for CASSSPGQGSYEQYF.

The CDR3 spells CASSLDRASTDTQYF. Written as DNA, the CDR3 is TGTGCCAGCAGCTTGGACAGGGCGAGCACAGATACGCAGTATTTT. The rearrangement links TRBV5-4 to TRBJ2-3; perhaps TRBD1 as D (6 bases). Germline values: CDR1 SGHNT, CDR2 YYREEE (reference sequence). The CDR3 length is 15 residues. V was cut by 0 bases and J by 0 bases, with 8 bases left in between.

A note on this clone: The junction and the germline gene differ at one end; a read error may be behind it. The identical CDR3 is also encoded by other nucleotide sequences in the sample. This sequence joins TRBV5-8 and TRBJ1-1; the D gene is possibly TRBD1 (6 bases). From germline, CDR1 is SGHTS and CDR2 YDEGEE. CDR3 length equals 13 residues. CDR3 DNA: TGTGCCAGCAGCTTGGGGACAGCGACTGAGGCTTTCTTT. As protein: CASSLGTATEAFF.

The CDR3 region is CASSSVRDEQFF. DNA of the CDR3: TGTGCCAGCAGCTCCGTCCGGGATGAGCAGTTCTTC. This chain joins TRBV7-6 and TRBJ2-1; no definite D call. The V end was cut by 4 bases, the J end by 8 bases, with 9 bases between. Germline CDR1 reads SGHVS; CDR2 reads FNYEAQ. This CDR3 comprises 12 residues.

The chain couples TRBV7-3 to TRBJ2-3; the match to TRBD2 covers 9 bases. Germline V gene data show CDR1 as SGHTA and CDR2 as FQGTGA. The V and J ends lost 5 bases and 0 bases, in that order; junction bases with no gene match: 3. CDR3 size: 15 residues. CDR3 nucleotide sequence: TGTGCCAGCAGCCGTAGCGGGGGTAGCACAGATACGCAGTATTTT. Residues: CASSRSGGSTDTQYF. The full variable domain, its missing parts supplied by reference TRBV7-3 and TRBJ2-3, is GAGVSQTPSNKVTEKGKYVELRCDPISGHTALYWYRQSLGQGPEFLIYFQGTGAADDSGLPNDRFFAVRPEGSVSTLKIQRTERGDSAVYLCASSRSGGSTDTQYFGPGTRLTVL.

This rearrangement joins TRBV6-6 to TRBJ2-3, with D maybe TRBD2 (6 bases). Germline V gives CDR1 MNHNY, CDR2 SVGAGI (reference sequence). The CDR3 covers 16 residues. V was pared by 5 bases and J by 4 bases, with 19 bases between. The CDR3 protein is CASSAERAKVSDTQYF. In nucleotides, the CDR3 is TGTGCCAGCAGTGCTGAGCGGGCTAAAGTTTCAGATACGCAGTATTTT.

This clone was found a few times. J is TRBJ1-2 and V is TRBV27; 7 nucleotides line up with TRBD1. CDR1 MNHEY and CDR2 SMNVEV come from the germline V gene (reference sequence). Trimming took 3 bases from V and 7 from J; bases not matched to a gene: 2. This CDR3 is 12 amino acids long. In nucleotides, the CDR3 is TGTGCCAGCAGTTTGACAGGGCGTGGCTACACCTTC. Protein product: CASSLTGRGYTF.

This chain connects TRBV19 to TRBJ2-3, with D perhaps TRBD2 (6 bases). Trimming stripped 5 bases from V and 5 bases from J, with 17 bases between. This CDR3 has 15 amino acids. Germline lookup yields CDR1 LNHDA and CDR2 SQIVND (reference sequence). The CDR3, as DNA: TGTGCCAGTAGTTTCAACGGACTATTTGGAGATACGCAGTATTTT. Amino acids: CASSFNGLFGDTQYF.

The chain uses TRBV7-6 and TRBJ2-2, with 7 bases identical to TRBD1. Germline trimming cut 10 bases from V and 3 bases from J; bases unmatched to any gene: 14. Germline CDR1 and CDR2: SGHVS and FNYEAQ. The CDR3 has 16 amino acids. CDR3 residues: CATLDRAAGDTGELFF. CDR3 coding DNA: TGTGCCACCCTCGACAGGGCGGCCGGCGACACCGGGGAGCTGTTTTTT.